This TCR beta chain appears in the sequencing data of a study of T cells after yellow fever vaccination. The sample holds a few counts of this clonotype. Germline V CDR1 and CDR2: MNHEY, SVGAGI. V gave up 3 bases and J gave up 4 bases, with 12 bases separating them. The CDR3 contains 14 residues. One entry per CDR3 protein results from TCRdb running MiXCR on the 5' RACE reads. The sample records around 350,000 distinct CDR3 sequences, more than 5.5% being singletons. The chain carries TRBV6-5 and TRBJ2-5; the D gene is possibly TRBD2 (6 bases). Sample: PBMCs, taken 5 days after the yellow fever booster vaccination. This receptor was taken from a man between 25 and 39 years old who received the YFV17D yellow fever vaccine. CDR3 region: CASSYSGRGETQYF. The CDR3, as DNA: TGTGCCAGCAGTTATAGCGGACGTGGAGAGACCCAGTACTTC.